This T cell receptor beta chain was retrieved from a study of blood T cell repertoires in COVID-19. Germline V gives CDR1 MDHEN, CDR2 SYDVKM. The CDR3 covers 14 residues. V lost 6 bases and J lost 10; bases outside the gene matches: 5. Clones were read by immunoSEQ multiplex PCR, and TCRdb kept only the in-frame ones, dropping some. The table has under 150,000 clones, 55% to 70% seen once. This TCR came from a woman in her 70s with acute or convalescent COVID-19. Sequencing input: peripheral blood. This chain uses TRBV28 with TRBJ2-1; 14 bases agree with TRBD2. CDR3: CASSGTSGSWEQFF. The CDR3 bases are TGTGCCAGCAGCGGGACTAGCGGGAGTTGGGAGCAGTTCTTC.